This T cell receptor beta chain comes out of a study of T cells in localized non-small cell lung cancer. Data came from immunoSEQ multiplex PCR; TCRdb stores just in-frame clones and leaves some out. The sample yields around 41,000 clones, 85% to 90% seen once. The CDR3 consists of 15 residues. Germline-derived CDR1 and CDR2 are LNHDA and SQIVND (reference sequence). Trimming removed 0 bases at V and 6 bases at J, with 12 bases between. About this clone itself: Its antigen is as yet unknown.

The study, taken as a whole, reports: Longer overall survival was associated with a higher density of T cells in the blood. Out of the top 100 tumor clones, a median around 50 were seen in adjacent lung.

The V gene is TRBV19, the J gene TRBJ2-1, with D perhaps TRBD2 (6 bases). The sequenced sample was peripheral blood, obtained before any cancer treatment. The sequence derives from a female donor older than 55 with stage I squamous cell lung carcinoma. The CDR3 nucleotides are TGTGCCAGTAGTATAGACCGGGAGCGGAGCAATGAGCAGTTCTTC. As protein: CASSIDRERSNEQFF.